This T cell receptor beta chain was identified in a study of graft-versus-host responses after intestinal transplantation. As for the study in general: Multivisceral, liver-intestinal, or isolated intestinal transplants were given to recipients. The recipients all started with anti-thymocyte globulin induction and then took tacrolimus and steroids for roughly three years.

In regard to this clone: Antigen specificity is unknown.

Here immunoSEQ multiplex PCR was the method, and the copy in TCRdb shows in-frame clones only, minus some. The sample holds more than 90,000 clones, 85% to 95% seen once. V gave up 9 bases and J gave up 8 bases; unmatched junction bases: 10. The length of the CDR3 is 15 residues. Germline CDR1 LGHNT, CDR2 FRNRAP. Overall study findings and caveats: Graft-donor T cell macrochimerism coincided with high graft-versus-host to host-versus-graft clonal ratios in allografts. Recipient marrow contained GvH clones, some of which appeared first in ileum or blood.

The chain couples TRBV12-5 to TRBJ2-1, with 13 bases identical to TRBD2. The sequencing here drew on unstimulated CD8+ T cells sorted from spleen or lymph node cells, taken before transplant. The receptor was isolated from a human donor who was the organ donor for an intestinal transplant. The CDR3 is CARPGTSGILDEQFF. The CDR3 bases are TGTGCTAGACCCGGGACTAGCGGGATTCTGGATGAGCAGTTCTTC.